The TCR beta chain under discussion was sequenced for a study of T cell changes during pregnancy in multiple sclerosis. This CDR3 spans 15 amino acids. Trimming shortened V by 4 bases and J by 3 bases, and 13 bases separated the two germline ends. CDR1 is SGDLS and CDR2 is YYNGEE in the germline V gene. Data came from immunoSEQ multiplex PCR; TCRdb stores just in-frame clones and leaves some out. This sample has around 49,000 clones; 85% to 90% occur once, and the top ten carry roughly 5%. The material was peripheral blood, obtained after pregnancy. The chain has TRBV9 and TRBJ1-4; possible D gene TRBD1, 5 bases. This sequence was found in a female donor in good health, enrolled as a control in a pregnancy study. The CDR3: CASSSAGYANEKLFF. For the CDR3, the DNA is TGTGCCAGCAGCTCGGCAGGGTACGCTAATGAAAAACTGTTTTTT.